One T cell receptor (beta chain) is described in this entry. Its specificity is not known. The data originate from a study of CD8 T cells in Susac syndrome. General observations from the study: The study's TCR sequencing and HLA analysis drew on a certain number of individuals. That number was acknowledged as relatively small.

Random hexamers were used to reverse transcribe the RNA input (about 0.5 to 1 ug). TCRdb reanalysed the immunoSEQ multiplex PCR reads using MiXCR and keeps one entry per CDR3 protein. The sample shows roughly 110,000 distinct CDR3 sequences, 94% of them seen only once. Germline V gene data show CDR1 as MGHRA and CDR2 as YSYEKL. V trimming: 5 bases; J trimming: 10 bases; junction bases outside the gene matches: 5. This CDR3 region has 12 residues. The gene calls are TRBV4-1 and TRBJ2-1; 7 bases line up with TRBD2. Specimen: CD8+ T cells from PBMCs. The TCR comes from a human donor with Susac syndrome. The CDR3 sequence is CASSSEAGEQFF. In DNA, the CDR3 is TGCGCCAGCAGCTCCGAAGCGGGGGAGCAGTTCTTC.